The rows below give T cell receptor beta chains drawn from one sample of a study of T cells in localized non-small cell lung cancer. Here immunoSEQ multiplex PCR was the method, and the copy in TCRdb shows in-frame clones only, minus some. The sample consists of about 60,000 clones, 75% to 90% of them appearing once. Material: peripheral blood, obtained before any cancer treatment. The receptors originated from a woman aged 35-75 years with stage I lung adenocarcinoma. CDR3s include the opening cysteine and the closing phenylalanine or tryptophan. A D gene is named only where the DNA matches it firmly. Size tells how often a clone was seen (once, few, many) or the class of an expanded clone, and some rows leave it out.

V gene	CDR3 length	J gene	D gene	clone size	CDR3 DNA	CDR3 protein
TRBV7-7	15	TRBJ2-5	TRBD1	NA	TGTGCCAGCAGCTCAACCGGGACAGGGAAAGAGACCCAGTACTTC	CASSSTGTGKETQYF
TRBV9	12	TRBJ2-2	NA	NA	TGTGCCAGCAGCGTTTTTGGGGGGGAGCTGTTTTTT	CASSVFGGELFF
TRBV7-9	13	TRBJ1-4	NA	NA	TGTGCCAGCAGCCGGGACGGGAATGAAAAACTGTTTTTT	CASSRDGNEKLFF
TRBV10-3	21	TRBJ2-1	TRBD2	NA	TGTGCCATCAGTGAGTCGATGGGACTAGCGGGTTATTCCAGCTCCTACAATGAGCAGTTCTTC	CAISESMGLAGYSSSYNEQFF
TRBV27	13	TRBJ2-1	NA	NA	TGTGCCAGCAGTTTATCCCCCTCCAATGAGCAGTTCTTC	CASSLSPSNEQFF
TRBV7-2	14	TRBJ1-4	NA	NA	TGTGCCAGCAGCTTAGCGGGGGCCAATGAAAAACTGTTTTTT	CASSLAGANEKLFF
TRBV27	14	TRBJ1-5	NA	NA	TGTGCCAGCAGCCCCTGGGGGGACAATCAGCCCCAGCATTTT	CASSPWGDNQPQHF
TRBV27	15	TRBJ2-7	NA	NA	TGTGCCAGCAGTTTATTAGACATATCCGTCTACGAGCAGTACTTC	CASSLLDISVYEQYF
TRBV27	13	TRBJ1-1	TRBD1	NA	TGTGCCAGCCAAGGACAGGGGGCCACTGAAGCTTTCTTT	CASQGQGATEAFF
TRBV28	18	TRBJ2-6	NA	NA	TGTGCCAGCAACGGCCTCGGAGGGTTGTCATGGGGGGCCAACGTCCTGACTTTC	CASNGLGGLSWGANVLTF
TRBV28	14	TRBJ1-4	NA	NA	TGTGCCAGCAGTTTCCGTCCGGGGGAGGAAAAACTGTTTTTT	CASSFRPGEEKLFF
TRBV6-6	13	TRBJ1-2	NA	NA	TGTGCCAGCAGTTTCGCAGGGTCCCGTGGCTACACCTTC	CASSFAGSRGYTF
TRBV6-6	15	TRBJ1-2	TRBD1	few	TGTGCCAGCAGTTACCTAACAGGGGGCGACTATGGCTACACCTTC	CASSYLTGGDYGYTF
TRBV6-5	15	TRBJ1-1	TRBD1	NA	TGTGCCAGCAGCTGGACCGGGACAGGGGGCACTGAAGCTTTCTTT	CASSWTGTGGTEAFF
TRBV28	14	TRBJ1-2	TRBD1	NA	TGTGCCAGCAATTTGGACAGGGGGAACTATGGCTACACCTTC	CASNLDRGNYGYTF
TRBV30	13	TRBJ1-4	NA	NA	TGTGCCTGGAGTCTGGGGCTGGGCGAAAAACTGTTTTTT	CAWSLGLGEKLFF
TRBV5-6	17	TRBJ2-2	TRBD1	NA	TGTGCCAGCAGCTTGCCCACCGGGACAGGGTACACCGGGGAGCTGTTTTTT	CASSLPTGTGYTGELFF
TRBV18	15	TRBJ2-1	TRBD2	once	TGTGCCAGCTCACGGACTAGCGGGGAATTCAATGAGCAGTTCTTC	CASSRTSGEFNEQFF
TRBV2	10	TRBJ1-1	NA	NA	TGTGCCAGCAGTGATTGGGAAGCTTTCTTT	CASSDWEAFF
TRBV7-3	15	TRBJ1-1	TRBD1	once	TGTGCCAGCAGCCCCGGACAGGGTTTGGACACTGAAGCTTTCTTT	CASSPGQGLDTEAFF
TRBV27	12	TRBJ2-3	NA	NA	TGTGCCAGCAGACCGAGCACAGATACGCAGTATTTT	CASRPSTDTQYF
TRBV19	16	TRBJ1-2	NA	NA	TGTGCCAGTAGCCGGACCGGGACCGCTTCTAACTATGGCTACACCTTC	CASSRTGTASNYGYTF
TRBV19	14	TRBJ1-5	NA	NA	TGTGCCAGTAGTACCGGCAGGGGAAGACAGCCCCAGCATTTT	CASSTGRGRQPQHF
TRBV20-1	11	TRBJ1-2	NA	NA	TGCAGTGCTAGAGTAGGTTATGGCTACACCTTC	CSARVGYGYTF
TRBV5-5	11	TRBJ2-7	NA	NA	TGTGCCAGCAGCTTGGCCTACGAGCAGTACTTC	CASSLAYEQYF
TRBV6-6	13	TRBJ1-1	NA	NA	TGTGCCAGCAGCTGGAGACAGAACACTGAAGCTTTCTTT	CASSWRQNTEAFF
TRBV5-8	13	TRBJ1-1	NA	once	TGTGCCAGCAGCTTGGACAGGGACACTGAAGCTTTCTTT	CASSLDRDTEAFF
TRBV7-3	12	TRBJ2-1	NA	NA	TGTGCCAGCAGCCTCACCCTTGGGGAGCAGTTCTTC	CASSLTLGEQFF
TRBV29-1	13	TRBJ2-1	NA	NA	TGCAGCGTCGGCAGGGGCAACTACAATGAGCAGTTCTTC	CSVGRGNYNEQFF
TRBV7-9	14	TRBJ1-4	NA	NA	TGTGCCAGCGGACCCGCAGAAGAGAATGAAAAACTGTTTTTT	CASGPAEENEKLFF
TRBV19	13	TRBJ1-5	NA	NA	TGTGCCAGTACCCGGGACGCCAATCAGCCCCAGCATTTT	CASTRDANQPQHF
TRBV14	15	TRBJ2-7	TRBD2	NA	TGTGCCAGCAGCCAATTGACGGGAGGGAGCTACGAGCAGTACTTC	CASSQLTGGSYEQYF
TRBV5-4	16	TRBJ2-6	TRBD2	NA	TGTGCCAGCACTCCCGGGGGGGGTTCTGGGGCCAACGTCCTGACTTTC	CASTPGGGSGANVLTF
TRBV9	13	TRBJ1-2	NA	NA	TGTGCCAGCAGCCCCCAGGGTGGCTATGGCTACACCTTC	CASSPQGGYGYTF
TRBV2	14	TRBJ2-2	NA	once	TGTGCCAGCAGTGCGGTCAGGGTGGTCGGGGAGCTGTTTTTT	CASSAVRVVGELFF
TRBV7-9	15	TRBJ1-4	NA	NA	TGTGCCAGCAGCTCCAAAAGGGGTGGGGTAGAAAAACTGTTTTTT	CASSSKRGGVEKLFF
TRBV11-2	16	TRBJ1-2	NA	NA	TGTGCCAGCAGCTTGGACCCCCCCGGGGGCAGCAGTGGCTACACCTTC	CASSLDPPGGSSGYTF
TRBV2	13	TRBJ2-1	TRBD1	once	TGTGCCAGCAGCCGGGACAGGGGGAGTGAGCAGTTCTTC	CASSRDRGSEQFF
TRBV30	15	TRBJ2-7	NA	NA	TGTGCCTGGAGTGTTACAAGGCTCGTCTCCTACGAGCAGTACTTC	CAWSVTRLVSYEQYF
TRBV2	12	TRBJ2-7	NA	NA	TGTGCCAGCAGTCTAAATTCCTACGAGCAGTACTTC	CASSLNSYEQYF
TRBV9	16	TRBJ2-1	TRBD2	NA	TGTGCCAGCAGTCTTACCGGGGGGGCTTCTTACAATGAGCAGTTCTTC	CASSLTGGASYNEQFF
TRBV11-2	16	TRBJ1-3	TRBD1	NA	TGTGCCAGCAGCTCCGGACAGGTCTACTCTGGAAACACCATATATTTT	CASSSGQVYSGNTIYF
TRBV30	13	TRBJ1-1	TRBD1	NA	TGTGCCTGGAGTAGGGACAGGGGGAGGGAGGCTTTCTTT	CAWSRDRGREAFF
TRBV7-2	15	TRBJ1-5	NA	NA	TGTGCCAGCAGCTGGAGGGTGGGGGCCAATCAGCCCCAGCATTTT	CASSWRVGANQPQHF
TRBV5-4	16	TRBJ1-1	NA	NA	TGTGCCAGCAGCTTGGCACTTACGACCCAGAACACTGAAGCTTTCTTT	CASSLALTTQNTEAFF
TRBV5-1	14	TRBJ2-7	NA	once	TGCGCCAGCAGCTGGGAGGGGGCCGCGGGCGAGCAGTACTTC	CASSWEGAAGEQYF
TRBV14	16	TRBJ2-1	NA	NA	TGTGCCAGCAGCCAAGAGGCGAAGGGAACCTACAATGAGCAGTTCTTC	CASSQEAKGTYNEQFF
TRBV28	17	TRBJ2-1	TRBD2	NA	TGTGCCAGCAGTTTATTTGCACTAGCGGGGAATTACAATGAGCAGTTCTTC	CASSLFALAGNYNEQFF
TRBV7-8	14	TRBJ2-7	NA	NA	TGTGCCAGCAGCTCGACTCTGGACTCATCTGAGCAGTACTTC	CASSSTLDSSEQYF
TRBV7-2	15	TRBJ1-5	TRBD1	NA	TGTGCCAGCAGCTATCGGACAGGGGGCCGTCAGCCCCAGCATTTT	CASSYRTGGRQPQHF
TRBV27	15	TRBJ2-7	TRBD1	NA	TGTGCCAGCAGTTTTTGGGACAGGGTTGCCTACGAGCAGTACTTC	CASSFWDRVAYEQYF
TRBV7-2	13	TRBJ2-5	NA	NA	TGTGCCAGCAGCTTAAACCCACAAGAGAGCCAGTACTTC	CASSLNPQESQYF
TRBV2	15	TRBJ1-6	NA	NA	TGTGCCAGCAGTAGTAGGGAATCCTATAATTCACCCCTCCACTTT	CASSSRESYNSPLHF
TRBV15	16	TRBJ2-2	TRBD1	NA	TGTGCCACCAGCACGGGACAGGTCGCGAACACCGGGGAGCTGTTTTTT	CATSTGQVANTGELFF
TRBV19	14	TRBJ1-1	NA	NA	TGTGCCAGTAGTATAGATGTAACAGGGACTGAAGCTTTCTTT	CASSIDVTGTEAFF
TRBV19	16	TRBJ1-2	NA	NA	TGTGCCAGCGTCAAGGACAGCCTTGCTCCAAACTATGGCTACACCTTC	CASVKDSLAPNYGYTF